The sequence of this T cell receptor beta chain was determined in a study of T cell repertoires in cytomegalovirus infection. Study-level information: Well-studied HLA-B-restricted epitopes and recently identified HLA-C-restricted epitopes of CMV were both used in the study. Carrying CMV and the relevant HLA type showed in public TCR beta signatures.

Points from the study as a whole: Cumulated frequencies of public TCR beta families served to identify carriers of CMV plus the relevant HLA. HLA-C-restricted TCR beta clonotypes specific for CMV led the ex vivo response.

TCRdb redid the calling of the reads with MiXCR, one entry per CDR3 protein. Of under 350,000 distinct CDR3 sequences in the sample, approximately 22% were seen once. The CDR3 covers 14 residues. Per germline, CDR1 SEHNR and CDR2 FQNEAQ (reference sequence). The V and J ends lost 4 bases and 3 bases respectively, with 13 bases between them. This clonotype has a count of ten or more. The antigen remains undetermined. This sequence was found in a human donor in good health (CMV status not recorded). Some clones in this sample may be carry-over from other donors' samples. This sequence joins TRBV7-9 and TRBJ2-7; D is unclear. The sample in question was cultured PBMCs, obtained from culture after CMV antigen stimulation. The CDR3 bases are TGTGCCAGCAGCTACCGGACCCGATTCTACGAGCAGTACTTC. Its protein product is CASSYRTRFYEQYF.